The next 10 T cell receptor beta chains were all read from a single sample in a study of shared clonotypes between healthy human individuals (dated by TCRdb to about 2020). The protocol used for the library was the immunoSEQ multiplex PCR assay. Sourced from immuneACCESS, this table was stored by TCRdb with only in-frame sequences that have V and J called. A share of the clones is absent; for the studies checked, an unresolved V gene accounts for under half, and the remainder has no known explanation. The sample table lists 2 million to 2.5 million clones, roughly 95% of them with a count of one. The ten most abundant clones make up 0.1% to 0.15% of the sample. Sequencing was performed on naive CD4+ T cells sorted from blood. This specimen's cell subset or site label, interpreted: CD45RA+ positively selected. Receptors originate from a man aged 18 to 29 in good health.

This clone was found once. V gene TRBV10-2 combines with J gene TRBJ2-5; D call uncertain. The CDR3 extends over 13 amino acids. Germline lookup yields CDR1 WSHSY and CDR2 SAAADI. V was cut by 7 bases and J by 2 bases, with 11 bases left in between. CDR3 residues: CASISANQETQYF. CDR3 in DNA: TGCGCCAGCATTTCGGCAAATCAAGAGACCCAGTACTTC.

This clone was detected a few times. This chain links TRBV27 with TRBJ1-6; D not resolved. The CDR3 contains 16 residues. Deletions cut 5 bases from V and 6 bases from J, with 17 bases between. Germline CDR1 reads MNHEY; CDR2 reads SMNVEV (reference sequence). The CDR3 spells CASSTPRTATNSPLHF. In DNA form, the CDR3 reads TGTGCCAGCAGTACACCCAGGACTGCAACTAATTCACCCCTCCACTTT.

The chain carries TRBV23-1 and TRBJ2-7; tentatively, D is TRBD1 (6 bases). TRBV23-1 is an open reading frame whose function is uncertain. The CDR3 consists of 14 residues. V lost 6 bases and J lost 5, with 17 bases in between. CDR3 in DNA: TGCGCCAGCAGCGTTATCATTAACAGGGACGAGCAGTACTTC. Translating gives CASSVIINRDEQYF.

This clone was observed a handful of times. V is TRBV7-9 and J is TRBJ2-7, with D possibly being TRBD2 (6 bases). The CDR3 is 16 residues long. V lost 2 bases and J lost 2, with 16 bases in between. Germline assignment: CDR1 SEHNR and CDR2 FQNEAQ (reference sequence). CDR3: CASSLPQGGFPYEQYF. The CDR3 DNA is TGTGCCAGCAGCTTACCGCAGGGAGGTTTCCCCTACGAGCAGTACTTC. The full variable domain, with the rest looked up from reference TRBV7-9 and TRBJ2-7, is DTGVSQNPRHKITKRGQNVTFRCDPISEHNRLYWYRQTLGQGPEFLTYFQNEAQLEKSRLLSDRFSAERPKGSFSTLEIQRTEQGDSAMYLCASSLPQGGFPYEQYFGPGTRLTVT.

CDR3 sequence (DNA): TGTGCCAGCTCCGGGACAGCCTACACAGATACGCAGTATTTT. This codes for CASSGTAYTDTQYF. This chain links TRBV18 with TRBJ2-3; 7 nucleotides align to TRBD1. The CDR3 runs 14 residues. V lost 6 bases to trimming and J lost 2 bases; unmatched junction nucleotides: 5. Germline CDR1 KGHSH, CDR2 LQKENI.

The V call is TRBV7-2, the J call TRBJ2-2; D remains unclear. Germline lookup yields CDR1 SGHTA and CDR2 FQGNSA. The CDR3 contains 13 residues. V lost 3 bases and J 5 bases, leaving 7 bases between the germline ends. CDR3 bases: TGTGCCAGCAGCTTGCGACGTACCGGGGAGCTGTTTTTT. Translating it yields CASSLRRTGELFF.

The genes are TRBV5-1 and TRBJ2-2; 13 bases agree with TRBD2. CDR1 and CDR2 from the germline V gene are SGHRS and YFSETQ. V lost 5 bases and J lost 7; bases outside the gene matches: 5. The CDR3 runs 15 residues. CDR3 amino acids: CASRRTSGSNGELFF. CDR3 DNA: TGCGCCAGCAGGAGGACTAGCGGGAGTAACGGGGAGCTGTTTTTT.

The chain recombines TRBV7-6 with TRBJ2-1, with D unresolved. This CDR3 is built from 13 residues. Trimming took 0 bases from V and 5 from J, leaving 5 bases between them. CDR1 and CDR2 (germline): SGHVS, FNYEAQ. Written as DNA, the CDR3 is TGTGCCAGCAGCTTAGCCGGGCACAATGAGCAGTTCTTC. Its protein product is CASSLAGHNEQFF.

The CDR3 region has the DNA TGTGCCAGCAGTGACGGGAAGGGTCAAACCTATAATTCACCCCTCCACTTT. Translation gives CASSDGKGQTYNSPLHF. The rearrangement uses TRBV6-1 and TRBJ1-6; D gene uncertain. This CDR3 spans 17 amino acids. Germline V gives CDR1 MNHNS, CDR2 SASEGT. V gave up 3 bases and J gave up 2 bases, with 14 bases separating them.

The V gene is TRBV5-1, the J gene TRBJ2-7; weak D call: TRBD2 (6 bases). Germline V gene data show CDR1 as SGHRS and CDR2 as YFSETQ. The CDR3 contains 16 residues. V shed 0 bases and J shed 2 bases, with 15 bases lying between them. The CDR3 reads CASSLGSGGRTYEQYF. Written as DNA, the CDR3 is TGCGCCAGCAGCTTGGGTAGCGGAGGCCGAACCTACGAGCAGTACTTC.